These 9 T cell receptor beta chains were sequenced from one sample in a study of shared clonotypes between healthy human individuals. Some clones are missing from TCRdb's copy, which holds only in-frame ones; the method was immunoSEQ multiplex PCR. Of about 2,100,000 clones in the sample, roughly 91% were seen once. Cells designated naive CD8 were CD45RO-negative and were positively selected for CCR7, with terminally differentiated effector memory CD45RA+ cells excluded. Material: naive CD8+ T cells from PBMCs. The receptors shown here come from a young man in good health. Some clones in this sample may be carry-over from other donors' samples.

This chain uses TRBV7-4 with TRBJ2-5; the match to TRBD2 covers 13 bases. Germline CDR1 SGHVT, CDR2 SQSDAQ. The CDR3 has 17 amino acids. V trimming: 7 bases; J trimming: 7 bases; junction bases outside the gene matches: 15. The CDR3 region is CASNPATSGRKRVTQYF. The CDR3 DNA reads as TGTGCCAGCAACCCGGCGACTAGCGGGAGGAAGAGGGTGACCCAGTACTTC.

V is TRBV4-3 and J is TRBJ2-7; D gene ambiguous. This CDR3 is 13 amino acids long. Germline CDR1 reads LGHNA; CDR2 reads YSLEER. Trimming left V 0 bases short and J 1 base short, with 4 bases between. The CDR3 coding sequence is TGCGCCAGCAGCCAAGATGATTCCTACGAGCAGTACTTC. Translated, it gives CASSQDDSYEQYF.

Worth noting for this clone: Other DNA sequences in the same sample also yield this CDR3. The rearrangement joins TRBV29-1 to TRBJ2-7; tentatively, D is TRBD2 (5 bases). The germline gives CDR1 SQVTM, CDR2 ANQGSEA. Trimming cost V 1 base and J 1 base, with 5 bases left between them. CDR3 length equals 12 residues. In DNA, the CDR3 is TGCAGCGTTGAAGGGGAGTCCTACGAGCAGTACTTC. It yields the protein CSVEGESYEQYF.

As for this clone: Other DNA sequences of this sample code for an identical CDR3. The CDR3 protein is CASSHSGSTDTQYF. For the CDR3, the DNA is TGTGCCAGCAGTCATAGCGGGAGCACAGATACGCAGTATTTT. The chain recombines TRBV7-3 with TRBJ2-3; TRBD2 agrees at 7 bases. The CDR3 spans 14 residues. Germline CDR1 is SGHTA and CDR2 is FQGTGA. Trimming took 6 bases from V and 0 from J; bases not matched to a gene: 3.

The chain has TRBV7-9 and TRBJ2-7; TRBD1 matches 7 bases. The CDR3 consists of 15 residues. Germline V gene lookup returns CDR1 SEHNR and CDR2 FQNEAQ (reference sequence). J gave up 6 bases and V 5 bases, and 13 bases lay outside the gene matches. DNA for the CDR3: TGTGCCAGCAGCCGAATCTTACAGGGGATTCGCGAGCAGTACTTC. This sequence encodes CASSRILQGIREQYF.

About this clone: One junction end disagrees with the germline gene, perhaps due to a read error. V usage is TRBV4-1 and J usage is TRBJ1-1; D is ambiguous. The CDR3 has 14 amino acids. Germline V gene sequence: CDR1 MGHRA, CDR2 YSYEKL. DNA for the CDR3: TGCGCCAGCAACCAAGGGTACCCGAACACTGAAGCTTTCTTT. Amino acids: CASNQGYPNTEAFF.

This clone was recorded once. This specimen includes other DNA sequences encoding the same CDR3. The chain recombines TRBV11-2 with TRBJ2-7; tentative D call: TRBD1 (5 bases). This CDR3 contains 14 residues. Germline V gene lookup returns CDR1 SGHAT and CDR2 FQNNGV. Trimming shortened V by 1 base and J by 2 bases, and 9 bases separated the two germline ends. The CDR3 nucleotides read TGTGCCAGCAGCTTAGGTCCAGGGACCTACGAGCAGTACTTC. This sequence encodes CASSLGPGTYEQYF. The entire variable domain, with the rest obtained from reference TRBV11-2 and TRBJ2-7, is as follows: EAGVAQSPRYKIIEKRQSVAFWCNPISGHATLYWYQQILGQGPKLLIQFQNNGVVDDSQLPKDRFSAERLKGVDSTLKIQPAKLEDSAVYLCASSLGPGTYEQYFGPGTRLTVT.

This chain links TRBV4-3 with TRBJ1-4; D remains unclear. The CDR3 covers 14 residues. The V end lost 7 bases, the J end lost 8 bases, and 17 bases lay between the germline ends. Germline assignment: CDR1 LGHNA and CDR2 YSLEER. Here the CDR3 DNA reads TGCGCCAGCATCCCATCCCTAGGTGGAGAAAAACTGTTTTTT. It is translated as CASIPSLGGEKLFF.

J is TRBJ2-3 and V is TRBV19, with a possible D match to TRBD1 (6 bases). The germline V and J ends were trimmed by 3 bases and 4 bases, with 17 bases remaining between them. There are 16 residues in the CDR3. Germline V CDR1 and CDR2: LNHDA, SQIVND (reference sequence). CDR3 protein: CASSMRGYGTADTQYF. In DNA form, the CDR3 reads TGTGCCAGTAGTATGAGGGGGTATGGTACGGCAGATACGCAGTATTTT.